The 14 T cell receptor beta chains listed next were all sequenced from one sample in a study of OX40 agonist ivuxolimab in advanced cancers. Sequenced by immunoSEQ multiplex PCR; TCRdb stores in-frame clones only, minus some. This table holds under 90,000 clones, roughly 88% found once. The sequenced sample was CD4+ or CD8+ T cells sorted from blood, obtained in a trial of the OX40 agonist ivuxolimab. Source of these receptors: an adult with an advanced solid tumor such as melanoma, head and neck, liver or kidney cancer.

The V and J genes are TRBV10-3 and TRBJ2-7; 7 bases line up with TRBD2. The germline V gene encodes CDR1 ENHRY and CDR2 SYGVKD. There are 15 residues in the CDR3. Germline trimming cut 2 bases from V and 1 base from J; bases unmatched to any gene: 5. The CDR3 sequence is CAISEMGGESYEQYF. As DNA, the CDR3 is TGTGCCATCAGTGAGATGGGGGGGGAATCCTACGAGCAGTACTTC.

V is TRBV28 and J is TRBJ1-1, with 8 positions matching TRBD1. Germline V CDR1 and CDR2: MDHEN, SYDVKM. There are 16 residues in the CDR3. V was pared by 5 bases and J by 0 bases, with 8 bases of the junction left unmatched. The CDR3 sequence: CASSTPGGAMNTEAFF. CDR3 nucleotides: TGTGCCAGCAGTACCCCAGGGGGCGCCATGAACACTGAAGCTTTCTTT.

The CDR3 DNA follows: TGTGCCAGCTCACAACAGAGGAGCTCCTACGAGCAGTACTTC. This sequence encodes CASSQQRSSYEQYF. The chain has TRBV18 and TRBJ2-7; D is uncertain. Germline CDR1 reads KGHSH; CDR2 reads LQKENI. This CDR3 is 14 amino acids long. The V end was cut by 4 bases, the J end by 0 bases, with 10 bases between.

The chain is built from TRBV6-4 and TRBJ2-3; the match to TRBD2 covers 7 bases. CDR1 is MRHNA and CDR2 is SNTAGT in the germline V gene. This CDR3 region has 18 residues. V was pared by 8 bases and J by 3 bases, with 20 bases of the junction left unmatched. For the CDR3, the DNA is TGTGCCAGCCCCCCATACTCCATAGCTAGCGGTCGGACAGATACGCAGTATTTT. Translating gives CASPPYSIASGRTDTQYF.

The rearrangement uses TRBV28 and TRBJ2-2; 8 positions agree with TRBD2. This CDR3 is 14 amino acids long. The V gene's germline CDR1 is MDHEN and CDR2 SYDVKM. V lost 5 bases to trimming and J lost 6 bases; unmatched junction nucleotides: 5. The CDR3 DNA is TGTGCCAGCAGTCCAGCGGGAGTGGCCGGGGAGCTGTTTTTT. The encoded protein is CASSPAGVAGELFF.

This rearrangement joins TRBV10-3 to TRBJ2-5; 9 bases agree with TRBD1. CDR1 is ENHRY and CDR2 is SYGVKD in the germline V gene. After removal of 2 bases from V and 4 bases from J, the junction contained 5 bases not matched to a gene. The CDR3 extends over 15 amino acids. The CDR3 DNA is TGTGCCATCAGTGAGAGGAACAGGGGGCCAGAGACCCAGTACTTC. Encoded protein: CAISERNRGPETQYF.

V is TRBV9 and J is TRBJ2-3; D call uncertain. Germline loops: CDR1 SGDLS, CDR2 YYNGEE. The CDR3 runs 13 residues. Trimming shortened V by 0 bases and J by 6 bases, and 8 bases separated the two germline ends. This CDR3 is CASSVVAADTQYF. The CDR3 DNA reads as TGTGCCAGCAGCGTAGTGGCGGCGGATACGCAGTATTTT.

V is TRBV1 and J is TRBJ1-5. TRBV1 is tagged as a pseudogene. CDR3 size: 13 residues. The CDR3 spells CTSSQDGNQPQHF. CDR3 coding DNA: TGCACCAGCAGCCAAGATGGCAATCAGCCCCAGCATTTT.

This clone has a single count. The chain joins TRBV6-5 to TRBJ1-4; 9 nucleotides line up with TRBD1. The J segment lost 5 bases and the V segment lost 11 bases, leaving 6 bases of the junction unmatched. From germline, CDR1 is MNHEY and CDR2 SVGAGI. The CDR3 sequence is 13 residues long. The CDR3 spells CAALTGGNEKLFF. Written as DNA, the CDR3 is TGTGCCGCCCTGACAGGGGGGAATGAAAAACTGTTTTTT.

This chain's CDR3 is CASRDSNTGELFF. In nucleotides, the CDR3 is TGTGCCAGTAGGGACAGCAACACCGGGGAGCTGTTTTTT. The rearrangement joins TRBV19 to TRBJ2-2, with a tentative D call TRBD1 (6 bases). This CDR3 has 13 amino acids. Per the germline V gene, CDR1 is LNHDA and CDR2 is SQIVND (reference sequence). Trimming shortened V by 6 bases and J by 2 bases, and 7 bases separated the two germline ends.

V usage is TRBV11-2 and J usage is TRBJ2-1; 7 bases map to TRBD2. CDR1 is SGHAT and CDR2 is FQNNGV in the germline V gene. CDR3 length equals 14 residues. V shed 1 base and J 5 bases; nucleotides not matched to a gene: 2. CDR3 protein: CASSLGLANNEQFF. CDR3 in DNA: TGTGCCAGCAGCTTAGGACTAGCCAACAATGAGCAGTTCTTC.

The rearrangement uses TRBV18 and TRBJ2-5; 8 positions agree with TRBD1. Germline V CDR1 and CDR2: KGHSH, LQKENI. J gave up 2 bases and V 4 bases, and 3 bases lay outside the gene matches. CDR3 size: 14 residues. The CDR3 DNA reads as TGTGCCAGCTCACGGGGGACAGGACAAGAGACCCAGTACTTC. Amino acid sequence: CASSRGTGQETQYF. The full variable domain, its missing parts supplied by reference TRBV18 and TRBJ2-5, is NAGVMQNPRHLVRRRGQEARLRCSPMKGHSHVYWYRQLPEEGLKFMVYLQKENIIDESGMPKERFSAEFPKEGPSILRIQQVVRGDSAAYFCASSRGTGQETQYFGPGTRLLVL.

This chain uses TRBV19 with TRBJ2-2; perhaps D is TRBD1 or TRBD2 (6 bases each). Germline assignment: CDR1 LNHDA and CDR2 SQIVND (reference sequence). The CDR3 is 14 residues long. Trimming shortened V by 6 bases and J by 5 bases, and 13 bases separated the two germline ends. This chain's CDR3 is CASREGVGTGELFF. The DNA for the CDR3 is TGTGCCAGTAGGGAGGGGGTCGGAACCGGGGAGCTGTTTTTT.

J is TRBJ2-7 and V is TRBV6-6; D ambiguous. Germline CDR1 is MNHNY and CDR2 is SVGAGI (reference sequence). CDR3 length: 15 amino acids. V dropped 0 bases and J dropped 2 bases, with 11 bases sitting between them. The chain's CDR3 is CASSYSGGSTYEQYF. CDR3 sequence (DNA): TGTGCCAGCAGTTACTCGGGCGGCTCTACCTACGAGCAGTACTTC.